The next 30 T cell receptor beta chains were all read from a single sample in a study of shared clonotypes between healthy human individuals. Cells designated naive CD8 were CD45RO-negative and were positively selected for CCR7, with terminally differentiated effector memory CD45RA+ cells excluded. The protocol was immunoSEQ multiplex PCR, while the TCRdb copy is restricted to in-frame clones and leaves out a portion. The sample holds over 2,000,000 clones, around 95% seen once. Input material: naive CD8+ T cells from PBMCs. These receptors all come from a man aged 18 to 30 in good health. Some clones in this sample may be carry-over from other donors' samples.

This sequence joins TRBV28 and TRBJ1-2, with 9 positions matching TRBD1. Germline V gene sequence: CDR1 MDHEN, CDR2 SYDVKM. The CDR3 is 14 amino acids. Trimming removed 5 bases from V and 4 bases from J; junction bases left unmatched: 5. CDR3 residues: CASSTTGGVYGYTF. CDR3 in DNA: TGTGCCAGCAGTACCACAGGGGGCGTCTATGGCTACACCTTC.

This rearrangement joins TRBV2 to TRBJ1-5; possibly TRBD1 for D (6 bases). CDR3 length: 16 residues. Trimming left V 0 bases short and J 0 bases short, with 9 bases between. Germline assignment: CDR1 SNHLY and CDR2 FYNNEI. The CDR3 loop reads CASSEAGAYSNQPQHF. The CDR3 DNA sequence: TGTGCCAGCAGTGAAGCGGGGGCTTATAGCAATCAGCCCCAGCATTTT.

This clone was observed once. This rearrangement joins TRBV7-9 to TRBJ2-7, with a tentative D call TRBD1 (5 bases). Germline assignment: CDR1 SEHNR and CDR2 FQNEAQ (reference sequence). V was pared by 5 bases and J by 3 bases, with 14 bases between. CDR3 length: 14 residues. CDR3 nucleotide sequence: TGTGCCAGCAGCCCAGACAGAGAGATCTACGAGCAGTACTTC. Translation: CASSPDREIYEQYF.

The V call is TRBV19, the J call TRBJ1-2; D call uncertain. V shed 3 bases and J shed 5 bases, with 13 bases lying between them. The CDR3 runs to 14 residues. Per germline, CDR1 LNHDA and CDR2 SQIVND (reference sequence). CDR3 in DNA: TGTGCCAGTAGTATGCCCGGGATACAGTATGGCTACACCTTC. It encodes CASSMPGIQYGYTF.

The rearrangement uses TRBV13 and TRBJ1-2; TRBD1 matches 9 bases. The germline gives CDR1 PRHDT, CDR2 FYEKMQ (reference sequence). The ends lost 6 bases at V and 8 bases at J; junction bases unmatched: 16. This CDR3 has 16 amino acids. For the CDR3, the DNA is TGTGCCAGCAGTTTGGGGGGGACAGGGAGATTCGGCGGCTACACCTTC. This translates into CASSLGGTGRFGGYTF.

In regard to this clone: One end of the junction varies from germline; a read error may be responsible. This chain connects TRBV27 to TRBJ2-3, with 9 bases matching TRBD2. The CDR3 contains 15 residues. CDR1 MNHEY and CDR2 SMNVEV come from the germline V gene (reference sequence). As DNA, the CDR3 is TGTGCCGGCAGTTTAGTAGCGGGAGCGGGTGATACGCAGTATTTT. Protein sequence: CAGSLVAGAGDTQYF.

The genes are TRBV15 and TRBJ1-4, with a weak D call TRBD1 (6 bases). V lost 4 bases and J lost 7, with 19 bases in between. The CDR3 consists of 16 residues. Germline V gene lookup returns CDR1 LNHNV and CDR2 YYDKDF (reference sequence). The CDR3 reads CATSTNYQGSGEKLFF. DNA of the CDR3: TGTGCCACCAGCACAAACTACCAGGGGAGCGGTGAAAAACTGTTTTTT.

V and J are TRBV7-9 and TRBJ2-1, with D perhaps TRBD1 or TRBD2 (5 bases each). Trimming took 5 bases from V and 0 from J, leaving 17 bases between them. The CDR3 has 17 residues. The V gene's germline CDR1 is SEHNR and CDR2 FQNEAQ (reference sequence). CDR3 in DNA: TGTGCCAGCAGCCCTACCGGGACGGTGAGCTCCTACAATGAGCAGTTCTTC. Translation gives CASSPTGTVSSYNEQFF.

This clone was observed once. The rearrangement uses TRBV7-9 and TRBJ1-5; D gene ambiguous. CDR3 length equals 15 residues. The V end lost 3 bases, the J end lost 1 base, and 10 bases lay between the germline ends. CDR1 and CDR2 (germline): SEHNR, FQNEAQ (reference sequence). CDR3 nucleotides: TGTGCCAGCAGCTTCGCCGGGGAGAGCAATCAGCCCCAGCATTTT. Translated, it gives CASSFAGESNQPQHF.

The J gene is TRBJ2-3, the V gene TRBV28; no clear D. The V end was cut by 8 bases, the J end by 0 bases, with 12 bases between. The CDR3 runs to 14 residues. Germline-derived CDR1 and CDR2 are MDHEN and SYDVKM. CDR3 coding DNA: TGTGCCAGCGCTTCAGGATATAGCACAGATACGCAGTATTTT. This encodes CASASGYSTDTQYF.

The chain joins TRBV2 to TRBJ1-4; 9 bases agree with TRBD1. The germline V gene has CDR1 SNHLY and CDR2 FYNNEI. This CDR3 contains 15 residues. V gave up 8 bases and J gave up 5 bases; unmatched junction bases: 9. CDR3 in DNA: TGTGCCAGCCGATCTTCCGGGACAGGGAATGAAAAACTGTTTTTT. This gives the protein CASRSSGTGNEKLFF.

Only one count was recorded for this clone. This rearrangement joins TRBV13 to TRBJ2-6; D is possibly TRBD2 (6 bases). The germline V and J ends were trimmed by 6 bases and 2 bases, with 11 bases remaining between them. Germline CDR1 reads PRHDT; CDR2 reads FYEKMQ (reference sequence). The CDR3 totals 15 residues. This CDR3 is CASRPWRAGANVLTF. CDR3 nucleotide sequence: TGTGCCAGCAGGCCCTGGAGGGCTGGGGCCAACGTCCTGACTTTC. Full variable domain (rest looked up from reference TRBV13 and TRBJ2-6): AAGVIQSPRHLIKEKRETATLKCYPIPRHDTVYWYQQGPGQDPQFLISFYEKMQSDKGSIPDRFSAQQFSDYHSELNMSSLELGDSALYFCASRPWRAGANVLTFGAGSRLTVL.

The V call is TRBV27, the J call TRBJ2-3, with D possibly being TRBD2 (6 bases). This CDR3 comprises 16 residues. The ends were cut back, 6 bases at V and 5 bases at J, with 21 bases in the middle. The V gene's germline CDR1 is MNHEY and CDR2 SMNVEV (reference sequence). CDR3 DNA: TGTGCCAGCAGCGTCGATTCCAGGGTAGCGGTAGATACGCAGTATTTT. Residues: CASSVDSRVAVDTQYF.

The rearrangement joins TRBV29-1 to TRBJ2-2; D possibly corresponds to TRBD1 (6 bases). The CDR3 contains 13 residues. The V end lost 7 bases, the J end lost 4 bases, and 13 bases lay between the germline ends. In germline, CDR1 is SQVTM, CDR2 ANQGSEA. CDR3 nucleotide sequence: TGCAGCGCCAGGGGCAGGACCACCGGGGAGCTGTTTTTT. It yields the protein CSARGRTTGELFF.

This chain joins TRBV27 and TRBJ2-7; a weak D match, TRBD2 (6 bases). V lost 6 bases and J lost 2, with 17 bases in between. There are 15 residues in the CDR3. Germline V gives CDR1 MNHEY, CDR2 SMNVEV (reference sequence). CDR3 coding DNA: TGTGCCAGCAGCCAAACGTTCGGCGGGGCCTACGAGCAGTACTTC. Residues: CASSQTFGGAYEQYF.

The CDR3 here is CASSLRGQGVYYGYTF. The DNA of the CDR3 is TGTGCCAGCAGCTTACGCGGACAGGGGGTTTACTATGGCTACACCTTC. The chain employs TRBV7-8 and TRBJ1-2; 10 bases fit TRBD1. CDR1 is SGHVS, CDR2 FQNEAQ, per germline. V trimming: 2 bases; J trimming: 3 bases; junction bases outside the gene matches: 6. The CDR3 runs 16 residues.

The chain is built from TRBV29-1 and TRBJ1-2; D remains unclear. This CDR3 is built from 13 residues. Trimming removed 2 bases from V and 8 bases from J, with 15 bases in between. In germline, CDR1 is SQVTM, CDR2 ANQGSEA. CDR3 sequence (DNA): TGCAGCGTTGAATCACGGCTAGATGGAGGCTACACCTTC. Translated: CSVESRLDGGYTF.

J is TRBJ2-7 and V is TRBV28, with D perhaps TRBD1 or TRBD2 (5 bases each). The CDR3 spans 14 residues. V lost 2 bases and J lost 5, with 13 bases in between. Germline lookup yields CDR1 MDHEN and CDR2 SYDVKM. The CDR3 DNA reads TGTGCCAGCAGTTTAGGGGGTCCGGGGAACGAGCAGTACTTC. Its translation: CASSLGGPGNEQYF.

On this clone: The same CDR3 can be traced to other DNA sequences in this sample. This rearrangement joins TRBV2 to TRBJ2-1, with TRBD2 matching 7 bases. The CDR3 sequence is 14 residues long. Trimming at V came to 3 bases and at J to 4 bases, leaving 3 bases not matched to a gene. From germline, CDR1 is SNHLY and CDR2 FYNNEI. The CDR3 region is CASSEARGYNEQFF. The CDR3 bases are TGTGCCAGCAGTGAGGCGCGGGGGTACAATGAGCAGTTCTTC.

This rearrangement joins TRBV5-1 to TRBJ2-1; D call uncertain. Germline V gene lookup returns CDR1 SGHRS and CDR2 YFSETQ. The V gene lost 0 bases and the J gene lost 8 bases, with 9 bases spanning the gap. CDR3 length: 13 amino acids. CDR3 DNA: TGCGCCAGCAGCTTGGGGCTCCTGGATGAGCAGTTCTTC. It encodes CASSLGLLDEQFF.

This rearrangement joins TRBV4-2 to TRBJ2-7; possibly TRBD1 or TRBD2 for D (5 bases each). Germline V gene data show CDR1 as LGHNA and CDR2 as YNFKEQ. The CDR3 loop spans 13 amino acids. V was clipped by 6 bases and J by 3 bases, with 12 bases between them. CDR3 DNA sequence: TGTGCCAGCAGTACGGGGCAGCGCTACGAGCAGTACTTC. This sequence encodes CASSTGQRYEQYF.

This clone was picked up one time. This chain uses TRBV5-1 with TRBJ2-7, with D perhaps matching TRBD1 (6 bases). V lost 3 bases and J lost 5, with 12 bases in between. This CDR3 has 13 residues. Germline V gene data show CDR1 as SGHRS and CDR2 as YFSETQ. The CDR3: CASSYRVGDEQYF. DNA for the CDR3: TGCGCCAGCAGCTACAGGGTCGGCGACGAGCAGTACTTC.

The V call is TRBV19, the J call TRBJ2-7; no reliable D call. CDR1 is LNHDA and CDR2 is SQIVND in the germline V gene (reference sequence). V dropped 5 bases and J dropped 1 base, with 9 bases sitting between them. The CDR3 runs to 13 residues. CDR3 protein: CASSPAESYEQYF. The CDR3 DNA reads TGTGCCAGTAGTCCGGCAGAATCCTACGAGCAGTACTTC.

This sequence joins TRBV18 and TRBJ2-5; TRBD2 agrees at 9 bases. The germline V gene encodes CDR1 KGHSH and CDR2 LQKENI. The V and J ends lost 0 bases and 1 base, in that order; junction bases with no gene match: 3. This CDR3 contains 16 residues. CDR3 in amino acids: CASSPPGTSRQETQYF. Written as DNA, the CDR3 is TGTGCCAGCTCACCACCTGGGACTAGCCGCCAAGAGACCCAGTACTTC.

This rearrangement joins TRBV5-1 to TRBJ2-1, with D unresolved. V dropped 1 base and J dropped 0 bases, with 8 bases sitting between them. The CDR3 is made up of 15 amino acids. CDR1 SGHRS and CDR2 YFSETQ come from the germline V gene. CDR3 bases: TGCGCCAGCAGCTTGTGGGTTGGCTCCTACAATGAGCAGTTCTTC. Protein sequence: CASSLWVGSYNEQFF.

The gene calls are TRBV28 and TRBJ1-5, with TRBD1 identical over 7 bases. The V segment lost 10 bases and the J segment 1 base; nucleotides outside the gene matches: 7. The germline gives CDR1 MDHEN, CDR2 SYDVKM. This CDR3 has 14 amino acids. CDR3 in amino acids: CATKQGSSNQPQHF. The CDR3 nucleotides read TGTGCCACCAAACAGGGGAGCAGCAATCAGCCCCAGCATTTT. Using reference TRBV28 and TRBJ1-5 for the parts outside the CDR3, the full variable domain is DVKVTQSSRYLVKRTGEKVFLECVQDMDHENMFWYRQDPGLGLRLIYFSYDVKMKEKGDIPEGYSVSREKKERFSLILESASTNQTSMYLCATKQGSSNQPQHFGDGTRLSIL.

CDR3 bases: TGTGCCAGCAGTGGGCTAGCCTACGAGCAGTACTTC. Translated: CASSGLAYEQYF. The chain has TRBV27 and TRBJ2-7, with unresolved D. The CDR3 length is 12 residues. Germline V gives CDR1 MNHEY, CDR2 SMNVEV (reference sequence). V lost 5 bases and J 2 bases, leaving 7 bases between the germline ends.

The V call is TRBV14, the J call TRBJ2-7; maybe TRBD1 (5 bases). The CDR3 is 15 amino acids. V lost 3 bases and J 0 bases, leaving 12 bases between the germline ends. Germline V lookup: CDR1 SGHDN, CDR2 FVKESK. In DNA, the CDR3 is TGTGCCAGCAGCCATTGGACACGGAGCTCCTACGAGCAGTACTTC. Translated, it gives CASSHWTRSSYEQYF.

This chain connects TRBV27 to TRBJ1-1; D unresolved. CDR1 is MNHEY and CDR2 is SMNVEV in the germline V gene (reference sequence). Trimming removed 5 bases at V and 7 bases at J, with 11 bases between. The CDR3 sequence is 12 residues long. The CDR3 region is CASSPTAGEAFF. Here the CDR3 DNA reads TGTGCCAGCAGTCCCACGGCAGGTGAAGCTTTCTTT.

Only one count was recorded for this clone. This chain links TRBV18 with TRBJ2-5; D may be TRBD1 (6 bases). In germline, CDR1 is KGHSH, CDR2 LQKENI. V was trimmed by 3 bases and J by 5 bases, leaving 19 bases between them. The CDR3 covers 16 residues. CDR3 DNA: TGTGCCAGCTCACCTTCCGGGACAATGACTGAGGAGACCCAGTACTTC. This gives the protein CASSPSGTMTEETQYF. Filled out from reference TRBV18 and TRBJ2-5, the complete variable domain reads NAGVMQNPRHLVRRRGQEARLRCSPMKGHSHVYWYRQLPEEGLKFMVYLQKENIIDESGMPKERFSAEFPKEGPSILRIQQVVRGDSAAYFCASSPSGTMTEETQYFGPGTRLLVL.